This T cell receptor beta chain was sequenced in a study of cytomegalovirus exposure and HLA in healthy donors. Produced via immunoSEQ multiplex PCR; TCRdb's table is partial and in-frame only. Altogether approximately 110,000 clones are present, 88% being singletons, with the ten largest covering about 2%. Germline lookup yields CDR1 LNHDA and CDR2 SQIVND (reference sequence). The CDR3 has 13 residues. Trimming left V 2 bases short and J 2 bases short, with 6 bases between. The sequencing sample was made of PBMCs. V usage is TRBV19 and J usage is TRBJ2-5, with no clear D. The receptor's source is a woman between 18 and 29 years old in good health and CMV-seronegative. The CDR3 nucleotides read TGTGCCAGTAGTATATCCGTACAAGAGACCCAGTACTTC. It translates to CASSISVQETQYF.